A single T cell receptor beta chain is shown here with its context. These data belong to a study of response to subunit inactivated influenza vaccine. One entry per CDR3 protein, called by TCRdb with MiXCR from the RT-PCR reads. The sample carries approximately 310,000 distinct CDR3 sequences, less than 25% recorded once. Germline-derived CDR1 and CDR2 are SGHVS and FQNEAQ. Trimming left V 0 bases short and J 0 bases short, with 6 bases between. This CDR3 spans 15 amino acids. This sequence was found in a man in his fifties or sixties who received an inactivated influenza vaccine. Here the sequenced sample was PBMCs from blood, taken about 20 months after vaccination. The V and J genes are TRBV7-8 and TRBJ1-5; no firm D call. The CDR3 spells CASSLATHSNQPQHF. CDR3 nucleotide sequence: TGTGCCAGCAGCTTAGCCACCCATAGCAATCAGCCCCAGCATTTT.